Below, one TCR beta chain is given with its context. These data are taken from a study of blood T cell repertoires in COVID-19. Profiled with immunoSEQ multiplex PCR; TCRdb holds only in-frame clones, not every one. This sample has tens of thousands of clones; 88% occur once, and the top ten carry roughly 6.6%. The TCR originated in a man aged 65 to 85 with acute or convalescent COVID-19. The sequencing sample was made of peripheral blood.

The CDR3 loop is CASSSPTSGRVLFF. Written as DNA, the CDR3 is TGTGCCAGCAGCTCTCCGACTAGCGGGAGGGTTTTGTTCTTC. The V call is TRBV11-3, the J call TRBJ2-1; TRBD2 aligns across 14 bases. The CDR3 loop spans 14 amino acids. Losses at the gene ends were 4 bases for V and 15 bases for J; bases not matched to a gene: 8. In germline, CDR1 is SGHNT, CDR2 YENEEA.